A single sample is the source of the 7 T cell receptor beta chains below, sequenced in a study of T cells in localized non-small cell lung cancer. The assay was immunoSEQ multiplex PCR, and TCRdb's table has in-frame clones only and misses some. This table holds roughly 20,000 clones, roughly 83% found once. The specimen comprised peripheral blood, sampled before any cancer treatment. The origin of the receptors is a man aged 35 to 69 with stage I lung adenocarcinoma.

The gene calls are TRBV7-2 and TRBJ2-7, with TRBD1 identical over 7 bases. Trimming removed 3 bases from V and 7 bases from J; junction bases left unmatched: 3. CDR3 length: 12 amino acids. From germline, CDR1 is SGHTA and CDR2 FQGNSA. The CDR3 spells CASSFRDREQYF. In nucleotides, the CDR3 is TGTGCCAGCAGCTTCCGGGACAGAGAGCAGTACTTC.

This clone appeared a single time. The V and J genes are TRBV19 and TRBJ2-6, with D maybe TRBD2 (5 bases). Per the germline V gene, CDR1 is LNHDA and CDR2 is SQIVND (reference sequence). Trimming cost V 3 bases and J 0 bases, with 21 bases left between them. This CDR3 region has 20 residues. The CDR3 reads CASSMRPSAVGVSGANVLTF. The CDR3, as DNA: TGTGCCAGTAGTATGCGTCCTTCAGCAGTCGGGGTCTCTGGGGCCAACGTCCTGACTTTC.

The chain combines TRBV2 with TRBJ2-7; D possibly corresponds to TRBD1 (6 bases). The CDR3 is 13 residues long. V was trimmed by 5 bases and J by 6 bases, leaving 14 bases between them. Germline CDR1 and CDR2: SNHLY and FYNNEI. The CDR3 nucleotides are TGTGCCAGCAGTCTTGGACAGACGGGCGAGCAGTACTTC. This translates into CASSLGQTGEQYF. Complete variable domain (other parts from reference TRBV2 and TRBJ2-7): EPEVTQTPSHQVTQMGQEVILRCVPISNHLYFYWYRQILGQKVEFLVSFYNNEISEKSEIFDDQFSVERPDGSNFTLKIRSTKLEDSAMYFCASSLGQTGEQYFGPGTRLTVT.

The CDR3 DNA reads as TGTGCCAGCAGCTTGGACAGGCTCTCAGATACGCAGTATTTT. Protein sequence: CASSLDRLSDTQYF. The chain employs TRBV11-1 and TRBJ2-3, with 7 bases lining up with TRBD1. The CDR3 runs 14 residues. The germline CDR1 and CDR2 sequences are SGHAT and FQDESV (reference sequence). V dropped 3 bases and J dropped 4; count of bases not matched to a gene: 4.

The J gene is TRBJ2-5, the V gene TRBV27, with TRBD1 as a possible D gene (5 bases). CDR1 and CDR2 from the germline V gene are MNHEY and SMNVEV (reference sequence). Trimming took off 2 bases at V and 4 bases at J, with 14 bases between the two ends. The CDR3 has 15 residues. The CDR3 bases are TGTGCCAGCAGTTTAGACCCCCTGGGGCCAGAGACCCAGTACTTC. Translation: CASSLDPLGPETQYF.

The chain combines TRBV9 with TRBJ1-4; perhaps TRBD1 as D (5 bases). The CDR3 consists of 16 residues. V was trimmed by 0 bases and J by 8 bases, leaving 17 bases between them. CDR1 and CDR2 from the germline V gene are SGDLS and YYNGEE. The CDR3 sequence: CASSVGGRDSYEKLFF. The DNA of the CDR3 is TGTGCCAGCAGCGTAGGGGGGAGGGACTCATACGAAAAACTGTTTTTT.

The chain couples TRBV6-5 to TRBJ1-6; D gene uncertain. Trimming took off 8 bases at V and 5 bases at J, with 10 bases between the two ends. Germline assignment: CDR1 MNHEY and CDR2 SVGAGI. The CDR3 sequence is 13 residues long. CDR3 residues: CASSVTDNSPLHF. The CDR3 bases are TGTGCCAGCTCAGTGACGGATAATTCACCCCTCCACTTT.